Included here is one TCR beta chain sequence, with context. This sample is part of a study of blood T cell repertoires in COVID-19. The table came from immunoSEQ multiplex PCR; TCRdb's copy has only in-frame clones and leaves some out. This sample has approximately 130,000 clones; roughly 86% occur once, and the top ten carry about 17%. The specimen sequenced was peripheral blood. The TCR originated in a woman aged 45-65 years who had recovered from COVID-19.

The DNA for the CDR3 is TGTGCCAGCGGCGGGATTGGGGCTAGTGGGTCCTACGAGCAGTACTTC. This gives the protein CASGGIGASGSYEQYF. This sequence joins TRBV28 and TRBJ2-7, with D tentatively TRBD2 (6 bases). The CDR3 sequence is 16 residues long. V dropped 8 bases and J dropped 1 base, with 21 bases sitting between them. Germline V gives CDR1 MDHEN, CDR2 SYDVKM. Full variable domain (remainder filled in from reference TRBV28 and TRBJ2-7): DVKVTQSSRYLVKRTGEKVFLECVQDMDHENMFWYRQDPGLGLRLIYFSYDVKMKEKGDIPEGYSVSREKKERFSLILESASTNQTSMYLCASGGIGASGSYEQYFGPGTRLTVT.